This TCR beta chain was recorded in a study of T cells in localized non-small cell lung cancer. TCRdb's copy holds only in-frame clones and misses some; the assay was immunoSEQ multiplex PCR. The sample shows 23,000 or so clones, 75% to 90% of them seen only once. From germline, CDR1 is SGHNT and CDR2 YENEEA. The V and J ends lost 2 bases and 3 bases respectively, with 11 bases between them. This CDR3 has 14 residues. The sequence derives from a male donor aged 60 or older with stage II squamous cell lung carcinoma. The sequencing here drew on peripheral blood, taken before any cancer treatment. The chain links TRBV11-3 to TRBJ2-7; D ambiguous. As DNA, the CDR3 is TGTGCCAGCAGCTTACCACCAGTAGTCTACGAGCAGTACTTC. Amino acid sequence: CASSLPPVVYEQYF.